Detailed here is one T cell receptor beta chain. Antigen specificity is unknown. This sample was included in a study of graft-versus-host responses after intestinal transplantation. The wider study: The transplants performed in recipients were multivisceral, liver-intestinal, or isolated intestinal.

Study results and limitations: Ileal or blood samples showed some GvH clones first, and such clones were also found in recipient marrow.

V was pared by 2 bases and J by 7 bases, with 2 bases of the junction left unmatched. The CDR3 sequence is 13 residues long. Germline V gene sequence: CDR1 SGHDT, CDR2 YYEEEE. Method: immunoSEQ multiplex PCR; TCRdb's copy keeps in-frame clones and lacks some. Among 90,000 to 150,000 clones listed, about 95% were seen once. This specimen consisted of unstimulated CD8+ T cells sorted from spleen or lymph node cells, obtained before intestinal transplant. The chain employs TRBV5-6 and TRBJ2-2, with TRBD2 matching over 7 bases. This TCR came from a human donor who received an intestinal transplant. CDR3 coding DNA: TGTGCCAGCAGCTTCCCGGGGGGCGGGGAGCTGTTTTTT. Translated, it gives CASSFPGGGELFF.